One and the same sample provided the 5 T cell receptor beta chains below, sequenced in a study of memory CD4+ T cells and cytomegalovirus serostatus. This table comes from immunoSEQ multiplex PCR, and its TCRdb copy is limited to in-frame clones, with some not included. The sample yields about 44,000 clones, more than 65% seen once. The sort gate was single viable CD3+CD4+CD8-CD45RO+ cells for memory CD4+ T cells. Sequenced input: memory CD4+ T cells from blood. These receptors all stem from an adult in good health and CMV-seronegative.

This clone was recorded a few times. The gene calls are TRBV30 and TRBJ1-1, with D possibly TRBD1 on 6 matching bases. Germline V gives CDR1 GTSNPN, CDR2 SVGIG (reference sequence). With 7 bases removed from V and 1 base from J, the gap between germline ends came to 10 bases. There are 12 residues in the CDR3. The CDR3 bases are TGTGCCTATGACAGGACGAACACTGAAGCTTTCTTT. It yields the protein CAYDRTNTEAFF.

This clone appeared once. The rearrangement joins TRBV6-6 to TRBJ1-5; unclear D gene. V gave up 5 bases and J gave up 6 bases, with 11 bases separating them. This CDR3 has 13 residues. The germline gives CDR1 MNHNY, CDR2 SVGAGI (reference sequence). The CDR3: CASSKQVLQPQHF. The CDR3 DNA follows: TGTGCCAGCAGTAAGCAGGTACTTCAGCCCCAGCATTTT.

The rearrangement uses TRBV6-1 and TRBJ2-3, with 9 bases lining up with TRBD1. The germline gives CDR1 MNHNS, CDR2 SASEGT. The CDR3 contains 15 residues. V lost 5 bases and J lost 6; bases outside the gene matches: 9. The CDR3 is CASSSGTGRGDTQYF. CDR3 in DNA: TGTGCCAGCAGTTCCGGGACAGGGCGAGGGGATACGCAGTATTTT.

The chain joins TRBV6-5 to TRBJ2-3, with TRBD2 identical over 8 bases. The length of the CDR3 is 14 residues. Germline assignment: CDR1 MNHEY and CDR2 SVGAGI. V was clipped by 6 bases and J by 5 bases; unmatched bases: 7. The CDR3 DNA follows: TGTGCCAGCAGATCAGCGGGGGCTCAAGATACGCAGTATTTT. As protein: CASRSAGAQDTQYF.

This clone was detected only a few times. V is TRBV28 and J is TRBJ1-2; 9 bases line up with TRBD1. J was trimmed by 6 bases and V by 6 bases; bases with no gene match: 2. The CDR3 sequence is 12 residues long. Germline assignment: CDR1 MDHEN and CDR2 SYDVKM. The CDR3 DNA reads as TGTGCCAGCAGCGGACAGGGGCATGGCTACACCTTC. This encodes CASSGQGHGYTF.